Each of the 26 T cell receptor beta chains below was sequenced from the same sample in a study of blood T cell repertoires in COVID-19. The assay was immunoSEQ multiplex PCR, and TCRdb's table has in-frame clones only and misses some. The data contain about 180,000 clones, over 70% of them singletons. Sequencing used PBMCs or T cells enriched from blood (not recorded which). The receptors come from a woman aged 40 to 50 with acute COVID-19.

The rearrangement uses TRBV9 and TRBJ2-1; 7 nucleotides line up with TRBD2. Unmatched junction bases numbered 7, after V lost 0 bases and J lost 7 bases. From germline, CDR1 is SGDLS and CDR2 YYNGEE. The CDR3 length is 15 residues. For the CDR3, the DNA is TGTGCCAGCAGCGTAGTATCGGGAGGATGGAATGAGCAGTTCTTC. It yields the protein CASSVVSGGWNEQFF. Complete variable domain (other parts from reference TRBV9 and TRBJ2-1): DSGVTQTPKHLITATGQRVTLRCSPRSGDLSVYWYQQSLDQGLQFLIQYYNGEERAKGNILERFSAQQFPDLHSELNLSSLELGDSALYFCASSVVSGGWNEQFFGPGTRLTVL.

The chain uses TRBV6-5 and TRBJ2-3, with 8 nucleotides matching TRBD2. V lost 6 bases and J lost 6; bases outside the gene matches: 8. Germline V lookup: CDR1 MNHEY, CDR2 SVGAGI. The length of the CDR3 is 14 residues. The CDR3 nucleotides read TGTGCCAGCAGCTCCGGACTAGCAGTTGATACGCAGTATTTT. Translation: CASSSGLAVDTQYF.

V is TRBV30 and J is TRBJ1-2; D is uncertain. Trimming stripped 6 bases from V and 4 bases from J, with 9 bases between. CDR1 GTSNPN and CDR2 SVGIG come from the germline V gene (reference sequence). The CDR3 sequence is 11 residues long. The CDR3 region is CACVGVYGYTF. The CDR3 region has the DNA TGTGCCTGTGTTGGAGTCTATGGCTACACCTTC.

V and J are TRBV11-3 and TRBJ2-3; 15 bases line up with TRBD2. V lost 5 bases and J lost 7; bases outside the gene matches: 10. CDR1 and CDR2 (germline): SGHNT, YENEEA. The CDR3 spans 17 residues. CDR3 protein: CASSGKRTSGGENTQYF. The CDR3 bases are TGTGCCAGCAGCGGAAAAAGGACTAGCGGGGGGGAAAATACGCAGTATTTT.

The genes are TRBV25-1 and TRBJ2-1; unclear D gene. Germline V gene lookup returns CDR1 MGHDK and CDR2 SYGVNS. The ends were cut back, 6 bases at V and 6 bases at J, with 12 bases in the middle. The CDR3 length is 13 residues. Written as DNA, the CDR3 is TGTGCCAGCAGAAGAGAGGTAACCAATGAGCAGTTCTTC. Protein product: CASRREVTNEQFF.

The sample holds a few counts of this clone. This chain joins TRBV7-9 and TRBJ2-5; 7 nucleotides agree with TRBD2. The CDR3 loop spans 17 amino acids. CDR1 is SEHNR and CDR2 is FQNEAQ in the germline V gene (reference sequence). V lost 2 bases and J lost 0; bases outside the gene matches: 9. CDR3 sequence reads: CASSLHLGLADQETQYF. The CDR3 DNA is TGTGCCAGCAGCTTACACCTCGGGCTAGCGGACCAAGAGACCCAGTACTTC.

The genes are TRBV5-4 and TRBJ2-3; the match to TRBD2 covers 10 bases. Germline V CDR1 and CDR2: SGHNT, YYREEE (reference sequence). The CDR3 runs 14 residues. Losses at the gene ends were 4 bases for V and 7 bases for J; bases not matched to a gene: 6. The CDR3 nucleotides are TGTGCCAGCAGCCTCGGGACTAGCGATAATACGCAGTATTTT. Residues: CASSLGTSDNTQYF.

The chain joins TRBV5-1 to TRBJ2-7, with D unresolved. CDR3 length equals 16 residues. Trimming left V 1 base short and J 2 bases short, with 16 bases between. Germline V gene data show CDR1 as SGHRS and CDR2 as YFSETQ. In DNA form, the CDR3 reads TGCGCCAGCAGCTTGTTTGGCGGAGCCATCCCCTACGAGCAGTACTTC. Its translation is CASSLFGGAIPYEQYF.

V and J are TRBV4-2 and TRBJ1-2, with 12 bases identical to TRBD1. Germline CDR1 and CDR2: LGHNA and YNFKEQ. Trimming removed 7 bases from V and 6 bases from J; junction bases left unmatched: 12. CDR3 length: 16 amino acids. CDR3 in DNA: TGTGCCAGCACTCCTGGGGAGGGACAGGGGGCTGATGGCTACACCTTC. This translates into CASTPGEGQGADGYTF.

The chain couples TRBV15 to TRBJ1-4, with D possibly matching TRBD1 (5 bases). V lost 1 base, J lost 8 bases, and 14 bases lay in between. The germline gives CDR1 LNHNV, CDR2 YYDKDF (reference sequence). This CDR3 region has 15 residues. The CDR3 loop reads CATSRVDSRGEKLFF. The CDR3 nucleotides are TGTGCCACCAGCAGAGTGGACTCCCGGGGGGAAAAACTGTTTTTT.

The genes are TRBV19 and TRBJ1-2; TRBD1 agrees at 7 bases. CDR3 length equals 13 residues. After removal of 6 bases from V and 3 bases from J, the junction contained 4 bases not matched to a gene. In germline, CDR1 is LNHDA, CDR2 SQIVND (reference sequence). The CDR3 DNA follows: TGTGCCAGTAGGTTTGACAGGGACTATGGCTACACCTTC. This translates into CASRFDRDYGYTF.

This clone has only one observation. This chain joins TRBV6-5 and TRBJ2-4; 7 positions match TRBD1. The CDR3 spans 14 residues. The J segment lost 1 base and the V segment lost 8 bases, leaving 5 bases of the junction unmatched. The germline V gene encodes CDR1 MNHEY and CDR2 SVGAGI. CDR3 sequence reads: CASEDRSAKNIQYF. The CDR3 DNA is TGTGCCAGCGAGGACAGGTCGGCCAAAAACATTCAGTACTTC.

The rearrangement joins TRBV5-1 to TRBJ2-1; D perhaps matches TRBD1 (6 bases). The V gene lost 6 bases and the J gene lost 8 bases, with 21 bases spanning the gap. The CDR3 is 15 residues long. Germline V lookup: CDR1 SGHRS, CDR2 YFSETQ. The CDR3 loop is CASNLAGTRADEQFF. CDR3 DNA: TGCGCCAGCAACTTAGCCGGGACAAGGGCTGATGAGCAGTTCTTC.

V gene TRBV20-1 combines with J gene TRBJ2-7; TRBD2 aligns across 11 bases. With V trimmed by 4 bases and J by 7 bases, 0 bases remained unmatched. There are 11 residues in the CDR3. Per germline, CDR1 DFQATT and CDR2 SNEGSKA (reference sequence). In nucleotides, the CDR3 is TGCAGTGCTACTAGCGGGAGGGAGCAGTACTTC. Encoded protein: CSATSGREQYF.

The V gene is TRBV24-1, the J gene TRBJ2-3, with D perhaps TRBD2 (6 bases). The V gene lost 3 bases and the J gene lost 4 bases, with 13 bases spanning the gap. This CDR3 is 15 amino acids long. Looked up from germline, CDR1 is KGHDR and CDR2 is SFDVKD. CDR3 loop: CATSDPGLGADTQYF. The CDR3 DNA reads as TGTGCCACCAGTGATCCGGGACTTGGGGCAGATACGCAGTATTTT.

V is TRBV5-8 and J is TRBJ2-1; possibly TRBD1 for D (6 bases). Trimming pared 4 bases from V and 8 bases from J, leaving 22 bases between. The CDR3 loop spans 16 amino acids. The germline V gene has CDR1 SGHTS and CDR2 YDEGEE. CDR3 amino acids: CASSPNQIFTGHEQFF. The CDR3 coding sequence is TGTGCCAGCAGCCCGAACCAAATCTTCACAGGGCATGAGCAGTTCTTC.

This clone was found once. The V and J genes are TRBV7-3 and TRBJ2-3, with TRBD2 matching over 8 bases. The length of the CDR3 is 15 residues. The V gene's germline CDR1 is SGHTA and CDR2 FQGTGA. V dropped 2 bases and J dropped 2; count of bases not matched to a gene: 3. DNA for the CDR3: TGTGCCAGCAGCTTAGCGGGAGGCTACACAGATACGCAGTATTTT. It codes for CASSLAGGYTDTQYF.

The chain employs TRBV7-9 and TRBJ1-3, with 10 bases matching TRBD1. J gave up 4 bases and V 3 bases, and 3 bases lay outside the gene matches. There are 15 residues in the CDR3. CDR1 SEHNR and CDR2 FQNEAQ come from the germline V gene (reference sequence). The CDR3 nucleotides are TGTGCCAGCAGCTTGGGACAGGGGATCGGAAACACCATATATTTT. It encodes CASSLGQGIGNTIYF.

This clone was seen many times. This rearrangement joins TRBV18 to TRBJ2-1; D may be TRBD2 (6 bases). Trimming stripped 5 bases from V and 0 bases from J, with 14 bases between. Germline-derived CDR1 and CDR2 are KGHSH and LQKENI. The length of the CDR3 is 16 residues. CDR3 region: CASSDYSGYSYNEQFF. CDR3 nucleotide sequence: TGTGCCAGCTCAGACTATAGCGGTTACTCCTACAATGAGCAGTTCTTC.

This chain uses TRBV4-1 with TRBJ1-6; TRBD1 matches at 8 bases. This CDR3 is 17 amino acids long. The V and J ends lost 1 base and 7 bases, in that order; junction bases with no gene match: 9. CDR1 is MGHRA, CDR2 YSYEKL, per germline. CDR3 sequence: CASSQVFGQGTNSPLHF. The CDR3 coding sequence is TGCGCCAGCAGCCAAGTTTTCGGACAGGGAACGAATTCACCCCTCCACTTT.

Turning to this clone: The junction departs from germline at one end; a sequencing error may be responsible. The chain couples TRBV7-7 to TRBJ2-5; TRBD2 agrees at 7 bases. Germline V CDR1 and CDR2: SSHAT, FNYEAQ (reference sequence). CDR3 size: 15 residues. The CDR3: CASSRRAGAQETQYF. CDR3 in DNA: TGTGCTAGCAGCCGGCGGGCGGGAGCGCAAGAGACCCAGTACTTC.

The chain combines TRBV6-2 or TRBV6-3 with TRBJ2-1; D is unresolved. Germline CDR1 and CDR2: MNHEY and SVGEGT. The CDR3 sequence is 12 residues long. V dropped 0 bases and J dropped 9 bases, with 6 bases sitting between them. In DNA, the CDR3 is TGTGCCAGCAGTTACTCGAACAGTGAGCAGTTCTTC. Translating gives CASSYSNSEQFF.

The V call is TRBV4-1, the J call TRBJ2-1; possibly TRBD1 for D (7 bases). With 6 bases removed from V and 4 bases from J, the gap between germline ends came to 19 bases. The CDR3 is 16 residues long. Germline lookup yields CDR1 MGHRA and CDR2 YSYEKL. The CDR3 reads CASRPAAGQKYNEQFF. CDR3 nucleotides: TGCGCCAGCAGACCCGCGGCGGGACAGAAATACAATGAGCAGTTCTTC.

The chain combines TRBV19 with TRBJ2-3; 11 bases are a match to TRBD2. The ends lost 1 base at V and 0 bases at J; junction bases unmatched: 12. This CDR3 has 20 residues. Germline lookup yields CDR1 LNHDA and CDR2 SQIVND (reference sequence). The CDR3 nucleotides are TGTGCCAGTAGTATAGTGATAGCGGGAGGGCCACGGGGCAGCACAGATACGCAGTATTTT. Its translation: CASSIVIAGGPRGSTDTQYF.

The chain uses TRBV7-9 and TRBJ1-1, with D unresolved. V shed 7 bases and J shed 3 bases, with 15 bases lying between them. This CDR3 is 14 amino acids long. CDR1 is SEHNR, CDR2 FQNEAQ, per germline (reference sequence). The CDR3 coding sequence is TGTGCCAGCACCGAGGCCCAATTGGACACTGAAGCTTTCTTT. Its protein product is CASTEAQLDTEAFF.

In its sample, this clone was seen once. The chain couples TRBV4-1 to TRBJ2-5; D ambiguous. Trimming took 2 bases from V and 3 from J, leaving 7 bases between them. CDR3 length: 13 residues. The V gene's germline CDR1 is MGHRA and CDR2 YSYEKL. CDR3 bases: TGCGCCAGCAGCCAAAACCTAGAAGAGACCCAGTACTTC. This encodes CASSQNLEETQYF.